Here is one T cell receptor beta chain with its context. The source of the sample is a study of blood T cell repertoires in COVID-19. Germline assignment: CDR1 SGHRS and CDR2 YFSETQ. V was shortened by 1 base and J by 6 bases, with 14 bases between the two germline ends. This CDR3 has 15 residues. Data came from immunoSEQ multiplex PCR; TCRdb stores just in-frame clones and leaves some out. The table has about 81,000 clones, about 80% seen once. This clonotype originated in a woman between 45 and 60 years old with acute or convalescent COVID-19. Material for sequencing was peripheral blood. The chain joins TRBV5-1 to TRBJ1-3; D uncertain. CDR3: CASSLSLSGINTIYF. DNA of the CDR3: TGCGCCAGCAGCTTGAGCCTATCGGGAATAAACACCATATATTTT.